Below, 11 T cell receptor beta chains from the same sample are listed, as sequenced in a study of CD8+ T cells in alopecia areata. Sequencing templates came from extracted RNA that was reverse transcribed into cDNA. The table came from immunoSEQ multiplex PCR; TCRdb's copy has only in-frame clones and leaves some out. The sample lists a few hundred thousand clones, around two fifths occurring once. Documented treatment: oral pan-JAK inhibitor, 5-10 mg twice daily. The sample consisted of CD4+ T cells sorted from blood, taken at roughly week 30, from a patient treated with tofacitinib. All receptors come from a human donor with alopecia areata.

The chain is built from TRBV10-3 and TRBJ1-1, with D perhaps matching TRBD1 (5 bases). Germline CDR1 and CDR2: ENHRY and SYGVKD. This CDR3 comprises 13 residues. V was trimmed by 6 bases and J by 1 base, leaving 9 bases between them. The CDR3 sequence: CAIRDNWNTEAFF. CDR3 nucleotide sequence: TGTGCCATCAGGGACAATTGGAACACTGAAGCTTTCTTT.

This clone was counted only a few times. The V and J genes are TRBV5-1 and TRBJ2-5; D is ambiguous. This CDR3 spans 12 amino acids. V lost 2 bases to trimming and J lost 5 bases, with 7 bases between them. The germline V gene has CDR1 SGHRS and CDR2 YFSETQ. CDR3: CASSLPHETQYF. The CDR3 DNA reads TGCGCCAGCAGCTTACCCCACGAGACCCAGTACTTC.

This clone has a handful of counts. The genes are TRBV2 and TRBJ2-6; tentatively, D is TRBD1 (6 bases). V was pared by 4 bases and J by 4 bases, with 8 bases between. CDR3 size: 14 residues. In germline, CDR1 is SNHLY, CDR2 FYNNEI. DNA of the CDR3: TGTGCCAGCAGTGCGGACAGAGGGGCCAACGTCCTGACTTTC. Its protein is CASSADRGANVLTF.

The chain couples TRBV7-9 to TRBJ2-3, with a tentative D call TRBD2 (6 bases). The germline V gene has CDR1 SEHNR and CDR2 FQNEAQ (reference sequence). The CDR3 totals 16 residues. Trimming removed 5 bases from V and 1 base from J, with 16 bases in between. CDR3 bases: TGTGCCAGCAGCCCCCCCCACTCGGGGGGCACAGATACGCAGTATTTT. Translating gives CASSPPHSGGTDTQYF.

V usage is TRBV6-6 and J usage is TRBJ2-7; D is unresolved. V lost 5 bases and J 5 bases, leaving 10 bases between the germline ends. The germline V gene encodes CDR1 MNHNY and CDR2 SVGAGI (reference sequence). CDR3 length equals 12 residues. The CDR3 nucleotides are TGTGCCAGCAGTCCCCGACTGGACGAGCAGTACTTC. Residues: CASSPRLDEQYF.

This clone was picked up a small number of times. The CDR3 DNA is TGTGCCAGCTCTGGAGGGGCCAACGTCCTGACTTTC. It specifies CASSGGANVLTF. The V call is TRBV7-3, the J call TRBJ2-6; D ambiguous. The CDR3 is 12 amino acids. V shed 8 bases and J shed 4 bases, with 6 bases lying between them. The germline V gene has CDR1 SGHTA and CDR2 FQGTGA.

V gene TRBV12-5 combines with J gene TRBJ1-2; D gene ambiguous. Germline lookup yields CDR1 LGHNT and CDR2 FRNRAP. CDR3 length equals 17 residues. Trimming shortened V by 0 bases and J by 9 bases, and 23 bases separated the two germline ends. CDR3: CASGLVRDGPVVRRYTF. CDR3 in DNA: TGTGCTAGTGGTTTGGTACGCGACGGCCCGGTCGTTCGCCGCTACACCTTC.

The CDR3 nucleotides are TGTGCCAGCAGGCCCGGGGGAGCAGATACGCAGTATTTT. Amino acid sequence: CASRPGGADTQYF. This chain connects TRBV6-5 to TRBJ2-3; weak D call: TRBD2 (6 bases). The CDR3 length is 13 residues. With 6 bases removed from V and 4 bases from J, the gap between germline ends came to 11 bases. Germline lookup yields CDR1 MNHEY and CDR2 SVGAGI.

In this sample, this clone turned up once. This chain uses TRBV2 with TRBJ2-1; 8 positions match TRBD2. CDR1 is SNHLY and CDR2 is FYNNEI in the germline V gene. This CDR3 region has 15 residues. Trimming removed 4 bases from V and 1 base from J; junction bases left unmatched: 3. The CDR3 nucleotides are TGTGCCAGCAGTGGGCAGCGGGGGTCCTACAATGAGCAGTTCTTC. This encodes CASSGQRGSYNEQFF.

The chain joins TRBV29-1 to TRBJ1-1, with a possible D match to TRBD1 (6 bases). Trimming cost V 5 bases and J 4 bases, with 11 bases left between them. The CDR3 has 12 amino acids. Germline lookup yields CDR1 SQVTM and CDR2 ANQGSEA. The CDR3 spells CSVTGWATEAFF. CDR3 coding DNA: TGCAGCGTTACAGGGTGGGCCACTGAAGCTTTCTTT.

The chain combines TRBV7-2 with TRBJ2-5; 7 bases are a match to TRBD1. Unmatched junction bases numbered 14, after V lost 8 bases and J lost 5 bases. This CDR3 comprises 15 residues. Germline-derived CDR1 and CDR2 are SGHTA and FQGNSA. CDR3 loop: CASVSRQGRRETQYF. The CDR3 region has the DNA TGTGCCAGCGTATCTAGACAGGGTCGGAGGGAGACCCAGTACTTC.